Each of the 17 T cell receptor beta chains below was sequenced from the same sample in a study of T cell repertoires in cytomegalovirus infection. TCRdb re-derived calls from the reads in MiXCR, one entry per CDR3 protein. The data contain approximately 910,000 distinct CDR3 sequences, less than 40% of them seen just once; the ten biggest clones take up roughly 13%. No antigen has been assigned to these receptors. The sample here was cultured CD8+ T cells from PBMCs, taken from culture after CMV antigen stimulation. All receptors come from a human donor in good health (CMV status not recorded). Some clones in this sample may be carry-over from other donors' samples.

This sequence joins TRBV6-6 and TRBJ2-5, with 7 bases lining up with TRBD1. Trimming cost V 2 bases and J 3 bases; bases outside gene matches: 3. This CDR3 spans 14 amino acids. The germline V gene encodes CDR1 MNHNY and CDR2 SVGAGI (reference sequence). The CDR3 nucleotides are TGTGCCAGCAGTTACACCGGGACAGAAGAGACCCAGTACTTC. It specifies CASSYTGTEETQYF.

V usage is TRBV6-2 or TRBV6-3 and J usage is TRBJ1-5, with 10 bases matching TRBD1. CDR1 is MNHEY, CDR2 SVGEGT, per germline. Unmatched junction bases numbered 12, after V lost 5 bases and J lost 5 bases. The CDR3 covers 17 residues. Here the CDR3 DNA reads TGTGCCAGCAGTGTCGTCCCGGGACAGGGGAGGGATCAGCCCCAGCATTTT. Translating it yields CASSVVPGQGRDQPQHF.

The gene calls are TRBV12-3 or TRBV12-4 and TRBJ1-5, with TRBD1 matching over 11 bases. V was clipped by 0 bases and J by 0 bases; unmatched bases: 1. CDR3 length: 17 amino acids. CDR3 DNA sequence: TGTGCCAGCAGTTTAGCGGGGACAGGGGGTAGCAATCAGCCCCAGCATTTT. Amino acid sequence: CASSLAGTGGSNQPQHF.

Only a few counts were recorded for this clonotype. The J gene is TRBJ2-1, the V gene TRBV28, with D uncertain. CDR1 is MDHEN and CDR2 is SYDVKM in the germline V gene. This CDR3 is 13 amino acids long. The V end was cut by 5 bases, the J end by 6 bases, with 11 bases between. This CDR3 is CASSPIIVNEQFF. For the CDR3, the DNA is TGTGCCAGCAGTCCCATCATAGTCAATGAGCAGTTCTTC.

This clonotype was detected a few times. The V and J genes are TRBV10-3 and TRBJ1-1; D is unresolved. CDR3 length: 17 amino acids. Deletions cut 3 bases from V and 1 base from J, with 18 bases between. In germline, CDR1 is ENHRY, CDR2 SYGVKD. CDR3 nucleotide sequence: TGTGCCATCAGTGATCCGCCGAAGAGGGTTGGGAACACTGAAGCTTTCTTT. Protein product: CAISDPPKRVGNTEAFF.

CDR3 sequence reads: CASSLEGQGVGFYEQYF. The CDR3 nucleotides are TGTGCCAGCAGCTTAGAAGGACAGGGGGTGGGGTTCTACGAGCAGTACTTC. The rearrangement links TRBV11-2 to TRBJ2-7; 10 positions agree with TRBD1. Looked up from germline, CDR1 is SGHAT and CDR2 is FQNNGV. V lost 0 bases to trimming and J lost 3 bases; unmatched junction nucleotides: 8. This CDR3 region has 17 residues.

This clonotype came up a few times. V and J are TRBV11-3 and TRBJ2-1, with D possibly called TRBD1 or TRBD2 (5 bases each). Germline assignment: CDR1 SGHNT and CDR2 YENEEA. The CDR3 is 16 residues long. Trimming stripped 0 bases from V and 8 bases from J, with 17 bases between. The CDR3 bases are TGTGCCAGCAGCTTAGAATCGGGACGGACTCTGGATGAGCAGTTCTTC. It codes for CASSLESGRTLDEQFF. The full variable domain, in which reference TRBV11-3 and TRBJ2-1 provide the parts outside the CDR3, is EAGVVQSPRYKIIEKKQPVAFWCNPISGHNTLYWYLQNLGQGPELLIRYENEEAVDDSQLPKDRFSAERLKGVDSTLKIQPAELGDSAVYLCASSLESGRTLDEQFFGPGTRLTVL.

This clonotype was observed a handful of times. This chain joins TRBV7-9 and TRBJ1-1; perhaps TRBD1 as D (6 bases). The CDR3 is 13 amino acids. Per germline, CDR1 SEHNR and CDR2 FQNEAQ (reference sequence). V was shortened by 1 base and J by 10 bases, with 13 bases between the two germline ends. The CDR3 region is CASSLGQGRGAFF. CDR3 nucleotide sequence: TGTGCCAGCAGCTTAGGTCAGGGGAGGGGAGCTTTCTTT.

V gene TRBV7-9 combines with J gene TRBJ2-4; TRBD1 matches 12 bases. V dropped 2 bases and J dropped 3; count of bases not matched to a gene: 11. The CDR3 runs to 19 residues. From germline, CDR1 is SEHNR and CDR2 FQNEAQ (reference sequence). CDR3 protein: CASSLLGTGGLEGKNIQYF. The DNA of the CDR3 is TGTGCCAGCAGCTTATTAGGGACAGGGGGCCTGGAAGGCAAAAACATTCAGTACTTC.

This clonotype appeared a few times. This chain joins TRBV19 and TRBJ2-6; D could derive from TRBD1 or TRBD2 (5 bases each). There are 16 residues in the CDR3. The germline CDR1 and CDR2 sequences are LNHDA and SQIVND (reference sequence). Trimming cost V 11 bases and J 0 bases, with 17 bases left between them. CDR3 sequence: CACTGDVISGANVLTF. CDR3 nucleotide sequence: TGTGCCTGTACCGGGGACGTCATCTCTGGGGCCAACGTCCTGACTTTC.

This clonotype was found once. J is TRBJ2-1 and V is TRBV27, with TRBD1 matching over 8 bases. Germline V gene lookup returns CDR1 MNHEY and CDR2 SMNVEV (reference sequence). The CDR3 length is 16 residues. V shed 7 bases and J 1 base; nucleotides not matched to a gene: 9. The CDR3 nucleotides are TGTGCCAGCACTCCCCAGGGGGCCTTATCCTACAATGAGCAGTTCTTC. Translating gives CASTPQGALSYNEQFF.

The chain couples TRBV5-5 to TRBJ1-5, with D maybe TRBD1 (5 bases). The CDR3 has 15 amino acids. Germline lookup yields CDR1 SGHKS and CDR2 YYEKEE (reference sequence). The V end lost 5 bases, the J end lost 5 bases, and 17 bases lay between the germline ends. CDR3: CASSFRGAGDQPQHF. The CDR3 nucleotides read TGTGCCAGCAGTTTCCGAGGGGCCGGGGATCAGCCCCAGCATTTT.

This clonotype was seen more than once but under ten times. The genes are TRBV11-2 and TRBJ2-3; D perhaps matches TRBD1 (6 bases). Trimming took off 0 bases at V and 3 bases at J, with 13 bases between the two ends. The V gene's germline CDR1 is SGHAT and CDR2 FQNNGV. CDR3 length equals 16 residues. CDR3 bases: TGTGCCAGCAGCTTAGATCGGTCAGGGGCGACAGATACGCAGTATTTT. Translated: CASSLDRSGATDTQYF.

The sample holds a few counts of this clonotype. The chain employs TRBV7-6 and TRBJ2-7; D gene uncertain. Germline loops: CDR1 SGHVS, CDR2 FNYEAQ. CDR3 length: 12 amino acids. V was pared by 6 bases and J by 4 bases, with 10 bases between. Here the CDR3 DNA reads TGTGCCAGCAGGGGGTCCGGATACGAGCAGTACTTC. This sequence encodes CASRGSGYEQYF.

This clonotype was seen only a few times. The V and J genes are TRBV27 and TRBJ1-5, with D possibly being TRBD1 (6 bases). In germline, CDR1 is MNHEY, CDR2 SMNVEV (reference sequence). Trimming shortened V by 5 bases and J by 4 bases, and 12 bases separated the two germline ends. The length of the CDR3 is 14 residues. DNA for the CDR3: TGTGCCAGCAGTCAACGGGGGGCGAATCAGCCCCAGCATTTT. As protein: CASSQRGANQPQHF.

V usage is TRBV6-6 and J usage is TRBJ2-2; D is possibly TRBD2 (6 bases). V was cut by 2 bases and J by 5 bases, with 15 bases left in between. The length of the CDR3 is 16 residues. CDR1 is MNHNY and CDR2 is SVGAGI in the germline V gene (reference sequence). This CDR3 reads CASSYRDSRGTGELFF. CDR3 DNA sequence: TGTGCCAGCAGTTACAGGGACTCGCGAGGGACCGGGGAGCTGTTTTTT.

The rearrangement joins TRBV7-9 to TRBJ2-1, with D unresolved. V lost 1 base, J lost 9 bases, and 19 bases lay in between. The germline gives CDR1 SEHNR, CDR2 FQNEAQ (reference sequence). This CDR3 region has 16 residues. This CDR3 reads CASSLETARLDTEQFF. The DNA for the CDR3 is TGTGCCAGCAGCTTAGAAACAGCGAGGTTAGATACTGAGCAGTTCTTC.